Below, 28 T cell receptor delta chains from the same sample are listed, as sequenced in a study of Vδ1+ human thymocytes. Sequences come from RNA converted to cDNA by reverse transcription. Multiplex PCR used pooled V-gene forward primers and a constant-region reverse primer to amplify CDR3s. TCRdb processed the multiplex PCR reads again with the CATT caller. The top ten clones hold about 0.35% of a sample with 50,000 to 60,000 delta-chain clones, more than 12% of them seen once. No antigen is known for these receptors. Study-wide points: Thymic TRG and TRD repertoires appeared highly polyclonal, with Gaussian CDR3 length distributions.

The sequenced material came from Vdelta1+ gamma-delta thymocytes from the thymus. Subset meaning: FACS-sorted CD3+ TCRalphabeta- TCRVdelta1+ TCRVdelta2- thymocytes. These TCRs come from a girl under three years old who had congenital heart surgery.

J is TRDJ1 and V is TRDV1, with D maybe TRDD1 (5 bases). Germline CDR1 and CDR2: TSWWSYY and QGS. Between the trimmed V and J ends, which lost 0 bases and 1 base, there was a span of 18 bases. There are 18 residues in the CDR3. The CDR3 DNA reads as TGTGCTCTTGGGGAACTAGTCCCTAGGTCAATAGGCACCGATAAACTCATCTTT. Protein product: CALGELVPRSIGTDKLIF.

In its sample, this clone was seen a few times. The V and J genes are TRDV1 and TRDJ1; tentative D call: TRDD3 (6 bases). Trimming removed 1 base at V and 0 bases at J, with 18 bases between. Germline assignment: CDR1 TSWWSYY and CDR2 QGS. The CDR3 runs to 18 residues. The CDR3 DNA follows: TGTGCTCTTGGGGAACAACCCTTGGGGGGACTGTACACCGATAAACTCATCTTT. Translating it yields CALGEQPLGGLYTDKLIF.

This clone was counted only a few times. The rearrangement joins TRDV1 to TRDJ1, with 7 bases lining up with TRDD3. Trimming cost V 5 bases and J 0 bases; bases outside gene matches: 18. This CDR3 is 19 amino acids long. Germline values: CDR1 TSWWSYY, CDR2 QGS. The CDR3 loop reads CALGPQSPAYWGYTDKLIF. For the CDR3, the DNA is TGTGCTCTTGGGCCCCAGTCCCCCGCCTACTGGGGATACACCGATAAACTCATCTTT.

The V and J genes are TRAV29/DV5 and TRDJ1; 8 bases agree with TRDD3. This CDR3 comprises 17 residues. With V trimmed by 7 bases and J by 8 bases, 25 bases remained unmatched. Germline V gene sequence: CDR1 NSMFDY, CDR2 ISSIKDK. CDR3 DNA sequence: TGTGCACCGAACTTTTACAATACCGCCCGGCTGGGGGAAAAACTCATCTTT. Residues: CAPNFYNTARLGEKLIF.

The gene calls are TRDV1 and TRDJ1; 7 bases line up with TRDD2. The V gene end was trimmed by 1 base and the J gene end by 2 bases; junction bases not matched to a gene: 10. Looked up from germline, CDR1 is TSWWSYY and CDR2 is QGS. The CDR3 totals 17 residues. The CDR3 protein is CALGEPGFLRGTDKLIF. The DNA for the CDR3 is TGTGCTCTTGGGGAACCGGGGTTCCTACGCGGAACCGATAAACTCATCTTT.

This clone was observed many times. This rearrangement joins TRDV2 to TRDJ3; 7 bases agree with TRDD3. CDR1 is GEAIGNYY, CDR2 EKD, per germline. Trimming took 4 bases from V and 0 from J; bases not matched to a gene: 8. The CDR3 loop spans 18 amino acids. The CDR3 region is CACELGFHPSWDTRQMFF. CDR3 nucleotides: TGTGCCTGTGAACTGGGGTTCCATCCCTCCTGGGACACCCGACAGATGTTTTTC.

This clone was picked up a small number of times. The chain carries TRDV1 and TRDJ1; TRDD3 matches at 13 bases. The CDR3 length is 26 residues. Germline CDR1 and CDR2: TSWWSYY and QGS. Unmatched junction bases numbered 31, after V lost 0 bases and J lost 3 bases. In DNA, the CDR3 is TGTGCTCTTGGGGAACTGGGTTACTACGCTAGAACTGGGGGATACGAGGTTAAATACGTATCCGATAAACTCATCTTT. It yields the protein CALGELGYYARTGGYEVKYVSDKLIF.

V is TRDV1 and J is TRDJ1; 7 bases align to TRDD3. The V segment lost 2 bases and the J segment 3 bases; nucleotides outside the gene matches: 21. CDR1 and CDR2 (germline): TSWWSYY, QGS. The CDR3 covers 20 residues. The CDR3 loop is CALGEISREGDWTRPDKLIF. CDR3 DNA: TGTGCTCTTGGGGAAATTAGTAGGGAGGGGGATTGGACGAGGCCCGATAAACTCATCTTT.

The rearrangement links TRDV1 to TRDJ1; D may correspond to TRDD2 or TRDD3 (5 bases each). V lost 6 bases and J lost 3, with 35 bases in between. CDR1 and CDR2 (germline): TSWWSYY, QGS. The CDR3 covers 21 residues. CDR3 DNA: TGTGCTCTTGGCCACACTAGGGAGGCCTACGGGATGGGGTTCTATGCCGATAAACTCATCTTT. Amino acids: CALGHTREAYGMGFYADKLIF.

A few counts support this clone. The rearrangement uses TRDV1 and TRDJ1; 7 nucleotides line up with TRDD3. Germline CDR1 and CDR2: TSWWSYY and QGS. The CDR3 is 17 residues long. The junction had 11 bases not matched to a gene; V was cut back by 1 base and J by 3 bases. This CDR3 is CALGERGVGYVPDKLIF. Written as DNA, the CDR3 is TGTGCTCTTGGGGAACGGGGTGTAGGATACGTCCCCGATAAACTCATCTTT.

This chain connects TRDV1 to TRDJ1; 10 bases are shared with TRDD3. V lost 0 bases to trimming and J lost 0 bases; unmatched junction nucleotides: 25. The CDR3 runs to 24 residues. The germline V gene has CDR1 TSWWSYY and CDR2 QGS. The CDR3 sequence is CALGELEKPSYSLGDPWYTDKLIF. The DNA for the CDR3 is TGTGCTCTTGGGGAACTGGAGAAGCCTTCCTATTCACTGGGGGATCCGTGGTACACCGATAAACTCATCTTT.

This clone was counted between two and nine times. The chain joins TRDV1 to TRDJ1, with 9 bases identical to TRDD3. With 1 base clipped from V and 2 bases from J, the junction kept 8 bases outside the gene matches. The CDR3 length is 17 residues. Germline-derived CDR1 and CDR2 are TSWWSYY and QGS. CDR3 nucleotides: TGTGCTCTTGGGGAACCGAAAGTGGGGGATATTACCGATAAACTCATCTTT. Translation: CALGEPKVGDITDKLIF.

In this sample, this clone turned up a few times. V and J are TRDV1 and TRDJ1, with 13 positions matching TRDD3. The CDR3 length is 20 residues. Looked up from germline, CDR1 is TSWWSYY and CDR2 is QGS. J lost 3 bases, V lost 0 bases, and 13 bases had no gene match. The CDR3 loop reads CALGELLPDWGIRGPDKLIF. Written as DNA, the CDR3 is TGTGCTCTTGGGGAACTATTACCAGACTGGGGGATACGGGGTCCCGATAAACTCATCTTT.

V usage is TRDV1 and J usage is TRDJ1, with a weak D call TRDD3 (6 bases). Germline lookup yields CDR1 TSWWSYY and CDR2 QGS. V gave up 2 bases and J gave up 6 bases, with 19 bases separating them. The CDR3 covers 16 residues. The CDR3 loop is CALGEVQRRGTHKLIF. The DNA for the CDR3 is TGTGCTCTTGGGGAAGTACAACGGCGGGGGACCCATAAACTCATCTTT.

The sample holds a few counts of this clone. J is TRDJ1 and V is TRDV1, with 9 bases identical to TRDD3. The germline V gene encodes CDR1 TSWWSYY and CDR2 QGS. V lost 4 bases and J lost 9; bases outside the gene matches: 12. The CDR3 is 15 residues long. CDR3 protein: CALGVPGGSLHQLIF. The CDR3 bases are TGTGCTCTTGGGGTTCCTGGGGGATCCCTTCACCAACTCATCTTT.

The chain recombines TRDV3 with TRDJ1, with 10 nucleotides matching TRDD3. CDR3 length: 21 residues. The germline V gene encodes CDR1 TVYSNPD and CDR2 GDNSRS (reference sequence). The V gene end was trimmed by 0 bases and the J gene end by 1 base; junction bases not matched to a gene: 23. The CDR3, as DNA: TGTGCCTTTAGAGCCTCCATCTCGTACTGGGGGATTATCACCTTCACCGATAAACTCATCTTT. This gives the protein CAFRASISYWGIITFTDKLIF.

The chain joins TRDV1 to TRDJ1, with D unclear. Germline V gene lookup returns CDR1 TSWWSYY and CDR2 QGS. This CDR3 contains 17 residues. Between the trimmed V and J ends, which lost 1 base and 0 bases, there was a span of 15 bases. CDR3 in DNA: TGTGCTCTTGGGGAACGGTATAGGCATACCGACACCGATAAACTCATCTTT. Residues: CALGERYRHTDTDKLIF.

The chain couples TRDV1 to TRDJ1; TRDD3 agrees at 11 bases. The V gene end was trimmed by 1 base and the J gene end by 4 bases; junction bases not matched to a gene: 29. The CDR3 is made up of 24 amino acids. Looked up from germline, CDR1 is TSWWSYY and CDR2 is QGS. In nucleotides, the CDR3 is TGTGCTCTTGGGGAACCGACGGGACCCGTTCCCCCCTTAGGGCTGGGGGATACAAACGATAAACTCATCTTT. Its translation is CALGEPTGPVPPLGLGDTNDKLIF.

This clone showed up just a few times. The chain employs TRDV1 and TRDJ1; 13 nucleotides line up with TRDD3. CDR1 and CDR2 (germline): TSWWSYY, QGS. This CDR3 has 23 residues. V was clipped by 1 base and J by 4 bases; unmatched bases: 24. The CDR3 reads CALGEPPLSRLGDTDREIDKLIF. DNA for the CDR3: TGTGCTCTTGGGGAACCTCCGCTAAGCAGACTGGGGGATACGGATAGGGAAATCGATAAACTCATCTTT.

This clone was detected only a few times. The rearrangement uses TRDV1 and TRDJ1; TRDD2 might be the D (5 bases). CDR1 is TSWWSYY, CDR2 QGS, per germline. The CDR3 is 18 amino acids. Trimming took off 3 bases at V and 3 bases at J, with 23 bases between the two ends. This CDR3 is CALGEVSSTLRGADKLIF. The DNA for the CDR3 is TGTGCTCTTGGGGAGGTTTCCTCCACCTTACGAGGGGCCGATAAACTCATCTTT.

This chain uses TRDV1 with TRDJ1; tentatively, D is TRDD2 (5 bases). Trimming took off 4 bases at V and 0 bases at J, with 24 bases between the two ends. The CDR3 has 19 residues. Germline assignment: CDR1 TSWWSYY and CDR2 QGS. As DNA, the CDR3 is TGTGCTCTTGGGGCCAATTCCTTTGAAGGAGCACCGTACACCGATAAACTCATCTTT. Amino acid sequence: CALGANSFEGAPYTDKLIF.

This rearrangement joins TRDV1 to TRDJ1, with TRDD3 as a possible D gene (6 bases). The CDR3 sequence is 21 residues long. Germline V gene lookup returns CDR1 TSWWSYY and CDR2 QGS. The V and J ends lost 3 bases and 0 bases respectively, with 29 bases between them. DNA for the CDR3: TGTGCTCTTGGGGACTGGGGCGGTGGACCCCAACCCCCTTCGTACACCGATAAACTCATCTTT. Encoded protein: CALGDWGGGPQPPSYTDKLIF.

The V gene is TRDV1, the J gene TRDJ1; D possibly uses TRDD1 or TRDD3 (5 bases each). The CDR3 has 20 amino acids. From germline, CDR1 is TSWWSYY and CDR2 QGS. Trimming took 4 bases from V and 0 from J, leaving 27 bases between them. CDR3 region: CALGVTALFLSGKYTDKLIF. The CDR3 nucleotides are TGTGCTCTTGGGGTCACCGCGCTGTTTCTTTCGGGGAAATACACCGATAAACTCATCTTT.

The chain recombines TRDV1 with TRDJ1; 13 nucleotides line up with TRDD3. V lost 4 bases and J lost 3; bases outside the gene matches: 23. Germline V CDR1 and CDR2: TSWWSYY, QGS. CDR3 length equals 22 residues. CDR3 region: CALGGDSYRILGDTFMADKLIF. As DNA, the CDR3 is TGTGCTCTTGGGGGAGACTCCTATCGAATACTGGGGGATACGTTTATGGCCGATAAACTCATCTTT.

Remarks on this clone: One end of the junction is discordant with germline, which a read error may explain. The chain carries TRDV1 and TRDJ1; 13 bases are shared with TRDD3. This CDR3 spans 23 amino acids. The germline V gene encodes CDR1 TSWWSYY and CDR2 QGS. The CDR3 region is CALGGLPTRVLGDTTRYTDKLIF. In DNA, the CDR3 is TGCGCTCTTGGGGGCCTTCCTACTCGCGTACTGGGGGATACGACTCGGTACACCGATAAACTCATCTTT.

This chain uses TRDV1 with TRDJ1, with 9 nucleotides matching TRDD3. This CDR3 is built from 19 residues. V was clipped by 4 bases and J by 0 bases; unmatched bases: 15. Germline CDR1 is TSWWSYY and CDR2 is QGS. The CDR3 region is CALGALGNTAGGYTDKLIF. CDR3 sequence (DNA): TGTGCTCTTGGGGCCCTGGGGAATACGGCTGGGGGATACACCGATAAACTCATCTTT.

Concerning this clone itself: Germline is not matched at one junction end, which may reflect a read error. The same CDR3 can be traced to other DNA sequences in this sample. V usage is TRDV1 and J usage is TRDJ1; the D gene could be TRDD2 or TRDD3 (6 bases each). The CDR3 sequence is 18 residues long. Germline V CDR1 and CDR2: TSWWSYY, QGS. The CDR3 DNA reads TGTGCCCTTGGGGAATTCCTATCATGGGGGCCCCACACCGATAAACTCATCTTT. As protein: CALGEFLSWGPHTDKLIF.

In its sample, this clone was seen a few times. This chain joins TRDV1 and TRDJ1; TRDD3 matches 9 bases. The germline CDR1 and CDR2 sequences are TSWWSYY and QGS. The CDR3 is 21 amino acids. The V segment lost 1 base and the J segment 0 bases; nucleotides outside the gene matches: 18. Here the CDR3 reads CALGEQSPQVLGDRYTDKLIF. The CDR3 region has the DNA TGTGCTCTTGGGGAACAAAGTCCCCAAGTACTGGGGGACAGGTACACCGATAAACTCATCTTT.